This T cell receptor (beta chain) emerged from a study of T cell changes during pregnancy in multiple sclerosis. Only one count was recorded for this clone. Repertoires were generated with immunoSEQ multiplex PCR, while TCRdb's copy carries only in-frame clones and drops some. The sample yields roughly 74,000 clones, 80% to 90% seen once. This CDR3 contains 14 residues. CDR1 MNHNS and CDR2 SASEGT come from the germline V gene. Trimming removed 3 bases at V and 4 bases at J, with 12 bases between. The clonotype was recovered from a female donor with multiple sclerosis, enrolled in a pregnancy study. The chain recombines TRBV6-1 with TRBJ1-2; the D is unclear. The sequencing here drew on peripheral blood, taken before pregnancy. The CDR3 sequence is CASSEGSRPYGYTF. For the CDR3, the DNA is TGTGCCAGCAGTGAGGGCAGCCGTCCCTATGGCTACACCTTC.